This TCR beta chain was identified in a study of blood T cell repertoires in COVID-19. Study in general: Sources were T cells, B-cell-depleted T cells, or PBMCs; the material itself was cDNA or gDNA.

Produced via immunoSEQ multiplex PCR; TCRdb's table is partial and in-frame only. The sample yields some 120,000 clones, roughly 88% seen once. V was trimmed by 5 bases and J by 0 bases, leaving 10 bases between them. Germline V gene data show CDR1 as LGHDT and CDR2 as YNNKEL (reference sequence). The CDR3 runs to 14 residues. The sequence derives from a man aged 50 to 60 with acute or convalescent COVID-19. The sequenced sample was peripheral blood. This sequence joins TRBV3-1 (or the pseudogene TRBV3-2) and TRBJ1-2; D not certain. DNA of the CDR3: TGTGCCAGCAGCTCCTCAGGTCCTAACTATGGCTACACCTTC. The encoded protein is CASSSSGPNYGYTF.